A single sample gave rise to the 7 T cell receptor beta chains below, sequenced in a study of T cells after yellow fever vaccination. TCRdb reprocessed the 5' RACE reads via MiXCR and lists one record per CDR3 protein. Altogether a few hundred thousand distinct CDR3 sequences are present, roughly 8.4% being singletons, with the ten largest covering approximately 18%. This specimen was PBMCs, taken roughly 46 days after the first yellow fever vaccination. These receptors were taken from a young man who received the YFV17D yellow fever vaccine.

Ten or more counts support this clonotype. The chain employs TRBV12-3 or TRBV12-4 and TRBJ2-5, with 7 positions matching TRBD2. The CDR3 contains 15 residues. V was clipped by 7 bases and J by 3 bases; unmatched bases: 11. In nucleotides, the CDR3 is TGTGCCAGCACCCCTAGGGGAGGGTACGAAGAGACCCAGTACTTC. Its protein product is CASTPRGGYEETQYF.

V gene TRBV7-2 combines with J gene TRBJ1-1, with a tentative D call TRBD1 (6 bases). Germline V gene sequence: CDR1 SGHTA, CDR2 FQGNSA. V lost 5 bases and J 1 base, leaving 14 bases between the germline ends. The CDR3 runs 15 residues. The CDR3 bases are TGTGCCAGCAGCCCTCAGGGGCGGTGGAACACTGAAGCTTTCTTT. Its translation is CASSPQGRWNTEAFF.

This clonotype was seen a handful of times. V and J are TRBV5-1 and TRBJ2-1; the D gene could be TRBD1 or TRBD2 (5 bases each). V lost 3 bases and J 4 bases, leaving 14 bases between the germline ends. The V gene's germline CDR1 is SGHRS and CDR2 YFSETQ. This CDR3 comprises 15 residues. The CDR3 coding sequence is TGCGCCAGCAGCTGGGGGAGACAGACATACAATGAGCAGTTCTTC. Its protein product is CASSWGRQTYNEQFF.

The V call is TRBV4-2, the J call TRBJ2-7; 7 nucleotides agree with TRBD1. The trim removed 4 bases at V and 4 bases at J, leaving 7 bases unmatched. The germline V gene encodes CDR1 LGHNA and CDR2 YNFKEQ. The CDR3 spans 14 residues. CDR3 region: CASSPGTELYEQYF. The CDR3 DNA follows: TGTGCCAGCAGCCCTGGGACAGAGCTATACGAGCAGTACTTC.

The chain employs TRBV7-9 and TRBJ1-1; D is unclear. The V end was cut by 5 bases, the J end by 7 bases, with 17 bases between. CDR1 and CDR2 from the germline V gene are SEHNR and FQNEAQ (reference sequence). This CDR3 is 14 amino acids long. The CDR3 loop reads CASSAQSGRNEAFF. The CDR3 DNA follows: TGTGCCAGCAGCGCCCAATCAGGCCGGAATGAAGCTTTCTTT.

This clonotype was observed a few times. The chain joins TRBV7-2 to TRBJ2-7; perhaps D is TRBD1 or TRBD2 (6 bases each). The V end lost 3 bases, the J end lost 7 bases, and 10 bases lay between the germline ends. CDR1 is SGHTA, CDR2 FQGNSA, per germline. This CDR3 region has 12 residues. The CDR3 protein is CASSFGGGEQYF. Here the CDR3 DNA reads TGTGCCAGCAGCTTTGGAGGGGGGGAGCAGTACTTC.

This clonotype was counted only a few times. The rearrangement links TRBV9 to TRBJ2-1; no firm D call. The CDR3 loop spans 14 amino acids. CDR1 SGDLS and CDR2 YYNGEE come from the germline V gene. V gave up 0 bases and J gave up 7 bases, with 11 bases separating them. CDR3 amino acids: CASSVVANRNEQFF. Written as DNA, the CDR3 is TGTGCCAGCAGCGTAGTGGCTAACAGAAATGAGCAGTTCTTC.